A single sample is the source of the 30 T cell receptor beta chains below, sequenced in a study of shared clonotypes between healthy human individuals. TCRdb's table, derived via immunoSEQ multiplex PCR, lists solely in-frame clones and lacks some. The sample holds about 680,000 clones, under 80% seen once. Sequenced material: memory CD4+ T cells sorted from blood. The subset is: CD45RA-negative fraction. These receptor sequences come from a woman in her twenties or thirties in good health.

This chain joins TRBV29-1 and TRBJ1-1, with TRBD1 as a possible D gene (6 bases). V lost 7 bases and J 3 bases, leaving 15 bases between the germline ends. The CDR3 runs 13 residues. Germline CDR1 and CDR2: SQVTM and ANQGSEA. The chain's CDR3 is CSGTQGLYTEAFF. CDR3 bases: TGCAGCGGGACACAGGGTTTGTACACTGAAGCTTTCTTT.

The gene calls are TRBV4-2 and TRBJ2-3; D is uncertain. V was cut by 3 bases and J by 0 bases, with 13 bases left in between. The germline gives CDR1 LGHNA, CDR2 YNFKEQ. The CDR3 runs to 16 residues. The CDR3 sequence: CASSHPTWESTDTQYF. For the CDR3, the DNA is TGTGCCAGCAGCCACCCGACTTGGGAAAGCACAGATACGCAGTATTTT.

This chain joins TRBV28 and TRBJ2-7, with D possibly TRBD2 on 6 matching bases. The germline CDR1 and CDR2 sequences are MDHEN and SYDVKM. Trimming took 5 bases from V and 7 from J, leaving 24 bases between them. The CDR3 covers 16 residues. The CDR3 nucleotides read TGTGCCAGCAGTCCCCAGGGATCAGCGGGTCGTACAGAGCAGTACTTC. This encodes CASSPQGSAGRTEQYF.

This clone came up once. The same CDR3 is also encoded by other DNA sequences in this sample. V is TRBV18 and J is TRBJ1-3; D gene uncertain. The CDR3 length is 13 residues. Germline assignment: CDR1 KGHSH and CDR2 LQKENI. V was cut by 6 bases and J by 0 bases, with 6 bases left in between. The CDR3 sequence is CASSPVSGNTIYF. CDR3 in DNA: TGTGCCAGCTCGCCAGTCTCTGGAAACACCATATATTTT. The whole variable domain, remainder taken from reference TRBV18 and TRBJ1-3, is NAGVMQNPRHLVRRRGQEARLRCSPMKGHSHVYWYRQLPEEGLKFMVYLQKENIIDESGMPKERFSAEFPKEGPSILRIQQVVRGDSAAYFCASSPVSGNTIYFGEGSWLTVV.

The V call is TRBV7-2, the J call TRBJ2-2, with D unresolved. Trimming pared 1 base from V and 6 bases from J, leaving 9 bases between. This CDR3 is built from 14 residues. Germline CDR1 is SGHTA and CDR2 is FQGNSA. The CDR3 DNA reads TGTGCCAGCAGCTTAGTGCAGTTCTCCGGGGAGCTGTTTTTT. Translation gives CASSLVQFSGELFF.

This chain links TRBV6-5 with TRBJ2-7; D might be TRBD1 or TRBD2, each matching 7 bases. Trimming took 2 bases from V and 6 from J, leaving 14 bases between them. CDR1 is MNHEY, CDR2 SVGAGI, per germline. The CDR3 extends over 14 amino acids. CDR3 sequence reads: CASSYPGEGAEQYF. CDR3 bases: TGTGCCAGCAGTTACCCCGGGGAGGGGGCCGAGCAGTACTTC.

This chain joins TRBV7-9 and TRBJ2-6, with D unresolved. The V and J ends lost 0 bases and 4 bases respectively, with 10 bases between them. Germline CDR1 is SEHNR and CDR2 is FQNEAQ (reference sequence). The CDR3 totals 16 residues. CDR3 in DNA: TGTGCCAGCAGCTTAGCGACCAACACCGGGGCCAACGTCCTGACTTTC. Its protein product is CASSLATNTGANVLTF.

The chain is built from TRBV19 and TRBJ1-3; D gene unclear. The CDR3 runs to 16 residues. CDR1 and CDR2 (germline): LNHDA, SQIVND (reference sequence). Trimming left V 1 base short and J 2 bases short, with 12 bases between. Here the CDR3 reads CASSIVGRAPGNTIYF. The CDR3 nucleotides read TGTGCCAGTAGTATAGTGGGGAGGGCACCTGGAAACACCATATATTTT.

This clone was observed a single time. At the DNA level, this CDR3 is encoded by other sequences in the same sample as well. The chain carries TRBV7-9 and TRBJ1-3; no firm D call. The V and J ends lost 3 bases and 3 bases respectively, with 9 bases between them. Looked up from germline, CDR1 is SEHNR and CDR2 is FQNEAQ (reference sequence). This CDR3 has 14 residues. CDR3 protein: CASSFSISGNTIYF. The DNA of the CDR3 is TGTGCCAGCAGCTTCAGCATAAGTGGAAACACCATATATTTT.

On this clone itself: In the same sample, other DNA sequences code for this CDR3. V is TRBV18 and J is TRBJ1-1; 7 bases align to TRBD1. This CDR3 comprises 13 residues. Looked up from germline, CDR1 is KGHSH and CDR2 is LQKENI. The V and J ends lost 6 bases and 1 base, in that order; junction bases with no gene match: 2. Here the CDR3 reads CASSTGENTEAFF. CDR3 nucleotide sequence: TGTGCCAGCTCTACAGGGGAGAACACTGAAGCTTTCTTT.

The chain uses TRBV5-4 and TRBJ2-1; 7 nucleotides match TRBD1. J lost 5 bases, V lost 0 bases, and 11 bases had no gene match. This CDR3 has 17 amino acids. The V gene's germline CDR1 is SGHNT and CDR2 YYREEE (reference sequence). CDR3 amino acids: CASSLGGGEGIHNEQFF. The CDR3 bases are TGTGCCAGCAGCTTGGGAGGGGGCGAGGGAATCCACAATGAGCAGTTCTTC.

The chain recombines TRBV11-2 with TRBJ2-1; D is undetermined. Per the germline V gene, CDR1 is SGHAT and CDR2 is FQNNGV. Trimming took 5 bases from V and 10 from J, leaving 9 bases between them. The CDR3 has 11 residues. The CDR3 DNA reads TGTGCCAGCAGCAAAGGACGGGAGCAGTTCTTC. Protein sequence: CASSKGREQFF.

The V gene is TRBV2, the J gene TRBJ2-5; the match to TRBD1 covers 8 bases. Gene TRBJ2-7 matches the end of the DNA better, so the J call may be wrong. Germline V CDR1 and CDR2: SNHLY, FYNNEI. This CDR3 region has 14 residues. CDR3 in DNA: TGTGCCAGCAGTCCCGGGACAGGATACTACGAGCAGTACTTC. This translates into CASSPGTGYYEQYF.

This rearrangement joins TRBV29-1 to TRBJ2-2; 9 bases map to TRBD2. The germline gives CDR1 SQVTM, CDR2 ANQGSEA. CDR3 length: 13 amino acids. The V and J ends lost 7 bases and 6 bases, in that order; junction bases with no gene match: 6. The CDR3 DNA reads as TGCAGCGCCAGGACTAGCGTGGCCGGGGAGCTGTTTTTT. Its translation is CSARTSVAGELFF.

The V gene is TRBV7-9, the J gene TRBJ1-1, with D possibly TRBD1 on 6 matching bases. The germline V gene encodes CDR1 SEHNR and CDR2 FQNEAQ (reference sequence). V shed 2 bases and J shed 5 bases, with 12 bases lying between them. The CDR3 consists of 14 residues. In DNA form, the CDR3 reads TGTGCCAGCAGCTTACTGGACAGTACGACTGAAGCTTTCTTT. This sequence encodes CASSLLDSTTEAFF.

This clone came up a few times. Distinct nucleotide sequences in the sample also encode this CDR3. CDR3 region: CASSLTGHEQYF. The DNA for the CDR3 is TGTGCCAGCTCCCTGACAGGGCACGAGCAGTACTTC. The chain is built from TRBV5-5 and TRBJ2-7; TRBD1 agrees at 7 bases. V trimming: 7 bases; J trimming: 5 bases; junction bases outside the gene matches: 6. In germline, CDR1 is SGHKS, CDR2 YYEKEE (reference sequence). There are 12 residues in the CDR3.

The chain's CDR3 is CASSGNLGEKQFF. CDR3 DNA: TGTGCCAGCAGCGGAAATTTGGGGGAGAAGCAGTTCTTC. V and J are TRBV5-6 and TRBJ2-1, with D perhaps TRBD1 or TRBD2 (5 bases each). Germline V lookup: CDR1 SGHDT, CDR2 YYEEEE. This CDR3 has 13 residues. V lost 4 bases, J lost 11 bases, and 16 bases lay in between.

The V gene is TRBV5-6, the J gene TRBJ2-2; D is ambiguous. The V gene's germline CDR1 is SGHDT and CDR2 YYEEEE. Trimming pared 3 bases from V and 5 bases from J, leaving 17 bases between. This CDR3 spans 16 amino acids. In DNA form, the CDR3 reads TGTGCCAGCAGCTACACCCTAGGCCTGGCGACCGGGGAGCTGTTTTTT. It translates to CASSYTLGLATGELFF.

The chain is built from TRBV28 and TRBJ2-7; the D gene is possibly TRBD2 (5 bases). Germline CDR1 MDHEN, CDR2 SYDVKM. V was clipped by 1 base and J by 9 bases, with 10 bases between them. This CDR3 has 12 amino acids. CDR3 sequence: CASSLFGRAQYF. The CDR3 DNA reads TGTGCCAGCAGTTTATTCGGGCGGGCGCAGTACTTC. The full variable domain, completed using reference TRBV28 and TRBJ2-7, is DVKVTQSSRYLVKRTGEKVFLECVQDMDHENMFWYRQDPGLGLRLIYFSYDVKMKEKGDIPEGYSVSREKKERFSLILESASTNQTSMYLCASSLFGRAQYFGPGTRLTVT.

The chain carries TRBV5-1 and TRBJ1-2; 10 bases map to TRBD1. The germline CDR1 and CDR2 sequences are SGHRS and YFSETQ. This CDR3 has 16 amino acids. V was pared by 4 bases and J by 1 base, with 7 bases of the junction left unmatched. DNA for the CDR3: TGCGCCAGCAGCCCCCCCGGGACAGGGGTTAACTATGGCTACACCTTC. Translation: CASSPPGTGVNYGYTF.

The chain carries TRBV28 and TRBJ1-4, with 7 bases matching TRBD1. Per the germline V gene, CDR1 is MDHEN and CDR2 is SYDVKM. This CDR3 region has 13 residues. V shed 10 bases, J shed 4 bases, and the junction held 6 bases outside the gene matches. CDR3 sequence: CATTGTVNEKLFF. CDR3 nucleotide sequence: TGTGCCACCACCGGGACAGTTAATGAAAAACTGTTTTTT. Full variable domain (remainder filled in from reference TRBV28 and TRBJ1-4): DVKVTQSSRYLVKRTGEKVFLECVQDMDHENMFWYRQDPGLGLRLIYFSYDVKMKEKGDIPEGYSVSREKKERFSLILESASTNQTSMYLCATTGTVNEKLFFGSGTQLSVL.

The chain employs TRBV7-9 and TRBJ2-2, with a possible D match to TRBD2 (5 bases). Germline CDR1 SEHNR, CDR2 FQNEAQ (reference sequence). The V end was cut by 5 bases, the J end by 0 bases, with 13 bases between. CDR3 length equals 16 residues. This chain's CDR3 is CASSQPSGSNTGELFF. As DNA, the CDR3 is TGTGCCAGCAGCCAGCCCAGCGGATCGAACACCGGGGAGCTGTTTTTT.

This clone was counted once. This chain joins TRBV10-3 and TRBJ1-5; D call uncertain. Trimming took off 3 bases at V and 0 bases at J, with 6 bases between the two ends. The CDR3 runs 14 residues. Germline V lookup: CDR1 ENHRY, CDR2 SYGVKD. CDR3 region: CAISERDSNQPQHF. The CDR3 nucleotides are TGTGCCATCAGTGAACGGGATAGCAATCAGCCCCAGCATTTT.

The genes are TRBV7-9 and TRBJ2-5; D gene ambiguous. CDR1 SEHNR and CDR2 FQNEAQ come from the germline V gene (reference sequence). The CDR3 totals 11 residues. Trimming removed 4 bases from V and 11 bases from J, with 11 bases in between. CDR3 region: CASSSTSDQYF. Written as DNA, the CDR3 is TGTGCCAGCAGCTCCACTTCCGATCAGTACTTC.

The CDR3 spells CASSQVAGGSYNEQFF. The CDR3 bases are TGCGCCAGCAGCCAGGTAGCGGGAGGGTCCTACAATGAGCAGTTCTTC. V gene TRBV4-1 combines with J gene TRBJ2-1; 11 positions agree with TRBD2. The germline CDR1 and CDR2 sequences are MGHRA and YSYEKL. This CDR3 is 16 amino acids long. V dropped 3 bases and J dropped 1; count of bases not matched to a gene: 2.

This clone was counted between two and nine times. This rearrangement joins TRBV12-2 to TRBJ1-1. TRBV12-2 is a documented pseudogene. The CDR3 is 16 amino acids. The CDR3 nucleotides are TGTGCAAAAAGGAGGGTGAGGGTCGGAGGGAACACTGAAGCTTTCTTT. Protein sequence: CAKRRVRVGGNTEAFF.

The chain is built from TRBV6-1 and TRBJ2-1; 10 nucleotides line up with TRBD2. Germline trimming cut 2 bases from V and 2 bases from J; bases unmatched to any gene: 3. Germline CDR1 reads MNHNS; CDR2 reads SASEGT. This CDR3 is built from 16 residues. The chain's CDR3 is CASSELAGAPYNEQFF. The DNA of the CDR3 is TGTGCCAGCAGTGAACTAGCGGGAGCCCCCTACAATGAGCAGTTCTTC.

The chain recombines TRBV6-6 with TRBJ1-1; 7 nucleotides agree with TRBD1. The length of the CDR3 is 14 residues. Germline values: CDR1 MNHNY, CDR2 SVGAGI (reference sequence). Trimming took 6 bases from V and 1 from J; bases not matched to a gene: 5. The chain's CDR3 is CASSLGQENTEAFF. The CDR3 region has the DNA TGTGCCAGCAGCCTCGGACAGGAGAACACTGAAGCTTTCTTT.

Written as DNA, the CDR3 is TGTGCCAGCAGTCCCCTAGCGGGAGGGGGAGATACGCAGTATTTT. Protein product: CASSPLAGGGDTQYF. V and J are TRBV27 and TRBJ2-3; TRBD2 matches 12 bases. CDR3 length: 15 residues. Germline V gene lookup returns CDR1 MNHEY and CDR2 SMNVEV (reference sequence). With V trimmed by 5 bases and J by 5 bases, 5 bases remained unmatched.

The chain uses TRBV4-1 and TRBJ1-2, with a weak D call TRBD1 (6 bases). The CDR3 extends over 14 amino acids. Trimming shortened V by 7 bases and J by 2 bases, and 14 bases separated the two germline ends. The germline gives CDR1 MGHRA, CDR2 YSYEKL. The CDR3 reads CASTMKDRNYGYTF. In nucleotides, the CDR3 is TGCGCCAGCACTATGAAAGACAGGAACTATGGCTACACCTTC.